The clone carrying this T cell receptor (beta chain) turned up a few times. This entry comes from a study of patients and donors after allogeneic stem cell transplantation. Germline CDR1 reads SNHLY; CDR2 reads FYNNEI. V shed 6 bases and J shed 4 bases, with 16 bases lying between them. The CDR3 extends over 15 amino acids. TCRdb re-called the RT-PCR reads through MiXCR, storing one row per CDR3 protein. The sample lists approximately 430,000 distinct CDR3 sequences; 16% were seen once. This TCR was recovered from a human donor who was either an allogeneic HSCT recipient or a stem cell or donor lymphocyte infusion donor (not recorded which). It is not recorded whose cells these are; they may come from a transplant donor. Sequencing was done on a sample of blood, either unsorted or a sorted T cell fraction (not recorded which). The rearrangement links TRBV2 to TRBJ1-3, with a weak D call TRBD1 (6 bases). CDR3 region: CASRQGRWTGNTIYF. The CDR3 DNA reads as TGTGCCAGCAGGCAGGGGCGGTGGACGGGAAACACCATATATTTT.